This T cell receptor beta chain came from a study of cytomegalovirus exposure and HLA in healthy donors. Study-level points and caveats: With later analysis, a missense DCLRE1C variant became linked to TCR beta V- and J-gene trimming. A further, later analysis showed that HLA-associated TCR beta chains (compared with equally common others) were more clonally expanded. Most subjects' HLA-A and HLA-B alleles were reportedly predicted from TCR beta sequences. A later analysis reportedly found fewer N-insertions in an Asian-associated ancestry cluster than the approximately 700-donor mean.

This CDR3 has 15 residues. CDR1 is SNHLY and CDR2 is FYNNEI in the germline V gene. Trimming removed 0 bases from V and 4 bases from J, with 10 bases in between. PCR amplification relied on 60 Vbeta primers (plus 13 Jbeta primers). TCRdb's table, derived via immunoSEQ multiplex PCR, lists solely in-frame clones and lacks some. The sample shows under 150,000 clones, more than 75% of them seen only once. Turning to this clone: Its antigen is not known.

This chain uses TRBV2 with TRBJ2-1, with D perhaps matching TRBD2 (6 bases). The source is a male donor in good health and CMV-seronegative. Specimen: PBMCs. The CDR3 sequence is CASSEAAGEYNEQFF. The CDR3, as DNA: TGTGCCAGCAGTGAAGCAGCGGGCGAATACAATGAGCAGTTCTTC. Supplemented by reference TRBV2 and TRBJ2-1, the full variable domain reads EPEVTQTPSHQVTQMGQEVILRCVPISNHLYFYWYRQILGQKVEFLVSFYNNEISEKSEIFDDQFSVERPDGSNFTLKIRSTKLEDSAMYFCASSEAAGEYNEQFFGPGTRLTVL.